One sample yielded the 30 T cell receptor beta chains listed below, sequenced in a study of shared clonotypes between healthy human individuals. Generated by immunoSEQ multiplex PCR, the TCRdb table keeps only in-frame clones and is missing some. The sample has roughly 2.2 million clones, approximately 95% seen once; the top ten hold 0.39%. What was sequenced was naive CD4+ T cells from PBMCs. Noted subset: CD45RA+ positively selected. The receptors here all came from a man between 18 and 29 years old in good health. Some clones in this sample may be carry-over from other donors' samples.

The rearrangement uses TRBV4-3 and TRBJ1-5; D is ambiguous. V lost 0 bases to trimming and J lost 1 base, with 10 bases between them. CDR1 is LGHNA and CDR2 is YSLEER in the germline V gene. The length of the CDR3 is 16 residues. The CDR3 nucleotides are TGCGCCAGCAGCCAAGAGGCGGCGCCGAGCAATCAGCCCCAGCATTTT. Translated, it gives CASSQEAAPSNQPQHF.

This chain's CDR3 is CASSWDGPSTGELFF. CDR3 nucleotides: TGTGCCAGCAGCTGGGACGGTCCTAGCACCGGGGAGCTGTTTTTT. V is TRBV7-6 and J is TRBJ2-2, with D possibly called TRBD1 or TRBD2 (5 bases each). V lost 4 bases to trimming and J lost 4 bases, with 13 bases between them. Germline CDR1 is SGHVS and CDR2 is FNYEAQ. This CDR3 comprises 15 residues.

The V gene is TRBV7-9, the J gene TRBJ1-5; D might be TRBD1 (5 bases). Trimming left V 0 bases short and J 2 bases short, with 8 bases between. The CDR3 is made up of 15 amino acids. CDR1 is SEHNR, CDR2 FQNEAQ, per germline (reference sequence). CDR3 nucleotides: TGTGCCAGCAGCTTAGCGGTGGGGGGCAATCAGCCCCAGCATTTT. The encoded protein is CASSLAVGGNQPQHF.

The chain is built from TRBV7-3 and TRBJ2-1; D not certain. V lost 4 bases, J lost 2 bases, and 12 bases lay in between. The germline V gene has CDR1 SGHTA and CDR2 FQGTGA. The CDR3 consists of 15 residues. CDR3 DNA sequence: TGTGCCAGCAGCTCGGACGCACAGCCCTACAATGAGCAGTTCTTC. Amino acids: CASSSDAQPYNEQFF.

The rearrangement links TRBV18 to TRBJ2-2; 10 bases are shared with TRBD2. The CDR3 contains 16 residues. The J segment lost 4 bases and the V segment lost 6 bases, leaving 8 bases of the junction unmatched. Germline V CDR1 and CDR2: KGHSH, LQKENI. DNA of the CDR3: TGTGCCAGCTCTCCAGTAGCGGGAGGAGGCACCGGGGAGCTGTTTTTT. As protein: CASSPVAGGGTGELFF.

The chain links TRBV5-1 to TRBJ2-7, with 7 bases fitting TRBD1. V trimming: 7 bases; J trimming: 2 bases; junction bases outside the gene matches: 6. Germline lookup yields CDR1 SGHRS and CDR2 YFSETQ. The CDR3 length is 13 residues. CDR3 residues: CASHAGGPYEQYF. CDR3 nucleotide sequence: TGCGCCAGCCACGCAGGGGGTCCCTACGAGCAGTACTTC.

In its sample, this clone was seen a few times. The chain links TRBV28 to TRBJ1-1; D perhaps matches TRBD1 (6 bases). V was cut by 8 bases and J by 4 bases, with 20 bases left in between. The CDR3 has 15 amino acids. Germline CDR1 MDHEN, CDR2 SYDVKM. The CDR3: CASFTLTGPGTEAFF. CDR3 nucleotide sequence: TGTGCCAGCTTTACCCTGACAGGTCCTGGCACTGAAGCTTTCTTT.

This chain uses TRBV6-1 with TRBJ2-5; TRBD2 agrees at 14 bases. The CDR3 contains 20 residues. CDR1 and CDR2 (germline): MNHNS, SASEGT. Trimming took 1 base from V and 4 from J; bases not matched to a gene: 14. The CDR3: CASSEGAGLAGEWGSETQYF. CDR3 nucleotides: TGTGCCAGCAGTGAAGGTGCGGGACTAGCGGGAGAGTGGGGTTCAGAGACCCAGTACTTC.

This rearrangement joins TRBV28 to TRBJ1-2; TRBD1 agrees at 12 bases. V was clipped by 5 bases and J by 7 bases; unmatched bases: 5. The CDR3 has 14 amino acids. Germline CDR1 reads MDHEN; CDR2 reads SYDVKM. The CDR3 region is CASSRDRGRPGYTF. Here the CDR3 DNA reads TGTGCCAGCAGTCGGGACAGGGGGCGCCCTGGCTACACCTTC.

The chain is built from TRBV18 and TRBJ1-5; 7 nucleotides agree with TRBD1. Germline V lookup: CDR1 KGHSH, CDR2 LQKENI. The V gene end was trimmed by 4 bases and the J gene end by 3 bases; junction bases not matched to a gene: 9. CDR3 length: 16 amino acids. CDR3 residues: CASSLNRDSVNQPQHF. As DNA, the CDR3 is TGTGCCAGCTCACTAAACCGGGACAGCGTCAATCAGCCCCAGCATTTT.

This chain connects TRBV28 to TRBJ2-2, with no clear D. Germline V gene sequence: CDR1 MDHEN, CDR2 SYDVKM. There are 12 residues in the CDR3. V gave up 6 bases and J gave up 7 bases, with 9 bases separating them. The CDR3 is CASRGGYGELFF. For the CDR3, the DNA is TGTGCCAGCAGGGGCGGCTACGGGGAGCTGTTTTTT.

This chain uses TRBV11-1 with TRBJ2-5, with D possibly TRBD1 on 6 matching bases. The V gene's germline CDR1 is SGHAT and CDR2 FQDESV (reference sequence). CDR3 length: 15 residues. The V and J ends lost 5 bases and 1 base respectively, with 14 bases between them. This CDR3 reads CASSPVTGPQETQYF. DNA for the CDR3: TGTGCCAGCAGCCCTGTCACAGGGCCCCAAGAGACCCAGTACTTC.

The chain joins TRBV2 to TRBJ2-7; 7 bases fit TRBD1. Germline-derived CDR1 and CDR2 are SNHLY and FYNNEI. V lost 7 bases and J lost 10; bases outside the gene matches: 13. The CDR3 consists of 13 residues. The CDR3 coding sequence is TGTGCCAGCAAGGGGTTTACAGGGGTTGGTCAGTACTTC. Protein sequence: CASKGFTGVGQYF.

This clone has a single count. CDR3 protein: CASSETTGSGNTIYF. As DNA, the CDR3 is TGTGCCAGCAGCGAAACGACAGGCTCTGGAAACACCATATATTTT. The chain recombines TRBV2 with TRBJ1-3; tentative D call: TRBD1 (6 bases). This CDR3 has 15 amino acids. Germline V gene sequence: CDR1 SNHLY, CDR2 FYNNEI. V shed 6 bases and J shed 0 bases, with 12 bases lying between them.

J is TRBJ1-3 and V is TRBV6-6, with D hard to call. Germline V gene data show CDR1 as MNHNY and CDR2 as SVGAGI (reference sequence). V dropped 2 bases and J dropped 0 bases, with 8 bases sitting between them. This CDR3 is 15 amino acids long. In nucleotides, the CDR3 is TGTGCCAGCAGTTACCGCACTAGCTCTGGAAACACCATATATTTT. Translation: CASSYRTSSGNTIYF.

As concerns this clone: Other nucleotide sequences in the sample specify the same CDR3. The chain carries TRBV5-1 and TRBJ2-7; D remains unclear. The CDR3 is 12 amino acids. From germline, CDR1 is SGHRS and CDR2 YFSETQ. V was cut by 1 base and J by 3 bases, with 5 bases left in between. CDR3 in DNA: TGCGCCAGCAGCTTGACAGACTACGAGCAGTACTTC. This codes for CASSLTDYEQYF.

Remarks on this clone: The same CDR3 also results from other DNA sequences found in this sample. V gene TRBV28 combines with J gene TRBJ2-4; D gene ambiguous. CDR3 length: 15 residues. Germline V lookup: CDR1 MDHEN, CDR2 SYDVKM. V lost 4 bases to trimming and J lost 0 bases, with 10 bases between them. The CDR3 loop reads CASSSPGLAKNIQYF. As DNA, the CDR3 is TGTGCCAGCAGTTCCCCCGGCCTAGCCAAAAACATTCAGTACTTC.

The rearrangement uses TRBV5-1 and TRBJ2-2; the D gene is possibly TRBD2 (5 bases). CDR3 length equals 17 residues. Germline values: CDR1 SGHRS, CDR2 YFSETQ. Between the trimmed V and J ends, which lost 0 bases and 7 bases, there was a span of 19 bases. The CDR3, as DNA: TGCGCCAGCAGCTTGGCCCGTACGGGGATCGGTGTCGGGGAGCTGTTTTTT. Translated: CASSLARTGIGVGELFF.

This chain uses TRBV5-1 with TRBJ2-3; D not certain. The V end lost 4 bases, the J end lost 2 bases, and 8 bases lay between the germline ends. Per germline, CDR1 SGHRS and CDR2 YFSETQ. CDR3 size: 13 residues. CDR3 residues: CASSAGLTDTQYF. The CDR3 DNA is TGCGCCAGCAGCGCCGGCCTCACAGATACGCAGTATTTT.

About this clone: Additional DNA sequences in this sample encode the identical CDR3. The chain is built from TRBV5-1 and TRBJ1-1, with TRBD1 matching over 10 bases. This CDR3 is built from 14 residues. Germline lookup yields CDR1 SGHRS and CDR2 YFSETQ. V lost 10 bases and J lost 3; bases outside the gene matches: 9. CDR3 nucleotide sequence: TGCGCCTCAAGCCGGGACAGGGGCGACACTGAAGCTTTCTTT. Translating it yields CASSRDRGDTEAFF. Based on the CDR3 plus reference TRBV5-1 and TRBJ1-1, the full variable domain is KAGVTQTPRYLIKTRGQQVTLSCSPISGHRSVSWYQQTPGQGLQFLFEYFSETQRNKGNFPGRFSGRQFSNSRSEMNVSTLELGDSALYLCASSRDRGDTEAFFGQGTRLTVV.

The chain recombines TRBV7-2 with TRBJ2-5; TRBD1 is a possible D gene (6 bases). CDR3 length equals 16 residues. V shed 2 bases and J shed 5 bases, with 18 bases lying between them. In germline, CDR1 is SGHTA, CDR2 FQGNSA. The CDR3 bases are TGTGCCAGCAGCTTATTAGGGCCAGGGGCCGGGGAGACCCAGTACTTC. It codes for CASSLLGPGAGETQYF.

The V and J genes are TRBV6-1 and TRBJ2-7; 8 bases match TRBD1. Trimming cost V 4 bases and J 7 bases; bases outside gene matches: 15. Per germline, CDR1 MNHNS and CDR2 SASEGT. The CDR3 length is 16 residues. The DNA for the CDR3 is TGTGCCAGCAGTGTATCTATCCGGGACAGGATTTATGAGCAGTACTTC. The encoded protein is CASSVSIRDRIYEQYF.

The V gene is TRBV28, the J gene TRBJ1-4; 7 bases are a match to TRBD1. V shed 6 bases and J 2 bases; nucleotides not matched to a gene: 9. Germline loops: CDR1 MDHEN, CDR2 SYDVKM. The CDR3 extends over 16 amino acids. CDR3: CASRPSTGVTNEKLFF. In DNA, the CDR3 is TGTGCCAGCAGACCCAGTACAGGGGTGACTAATGAAAAACTGTTTTTT.

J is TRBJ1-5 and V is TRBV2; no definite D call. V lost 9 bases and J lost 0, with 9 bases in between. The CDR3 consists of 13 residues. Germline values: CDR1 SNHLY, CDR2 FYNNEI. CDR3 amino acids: CASGRTSNQPQHF. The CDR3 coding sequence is TGTGCCAGTGGACGGACTAGCAATCAGCCCCAGCATTTT.

CDR3 in DNA: TGTGCCAGCAGCCCAAAAGTGGGATACGGGGAGCTGTTTTTT. Translation gives CASSPKVGYGELFF. This sequence joins TRBV7-9 and TRBJ2-2; no definite D call. The CDR3 covers 14 residues. Trimming stripped 5 bases from V and 7 bases from J, with 14 bases between. CDR1 is SEHNR, CDR2 FQNEAQ, per germline (reference sequence).

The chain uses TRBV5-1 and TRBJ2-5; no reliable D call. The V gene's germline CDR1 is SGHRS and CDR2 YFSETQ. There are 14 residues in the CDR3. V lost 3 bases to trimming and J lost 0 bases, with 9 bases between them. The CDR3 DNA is TGCGCCAGCAGCTCCCAGAGGTACCAAGAGACCCAGTACTTC. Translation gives CASSSQRYQETQYF.

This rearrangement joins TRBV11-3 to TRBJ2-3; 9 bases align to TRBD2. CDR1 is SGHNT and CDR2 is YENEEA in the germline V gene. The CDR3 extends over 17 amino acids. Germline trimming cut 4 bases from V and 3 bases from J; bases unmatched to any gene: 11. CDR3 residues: CASSSGISGSVTDTQYF. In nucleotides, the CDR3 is TGTGCCAGCAGCTCGGGGATTAGCGGGAGTGTGACAGATACGCAGTATTTT.

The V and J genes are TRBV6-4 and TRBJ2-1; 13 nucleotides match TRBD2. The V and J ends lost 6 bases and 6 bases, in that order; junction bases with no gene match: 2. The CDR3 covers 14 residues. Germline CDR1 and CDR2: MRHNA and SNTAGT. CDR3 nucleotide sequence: TGTGCCAGCAGGAGGACTAGCGGGAGCAATGAGCAGTTCTTC. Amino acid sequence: CASRRTSGSNEQFF.

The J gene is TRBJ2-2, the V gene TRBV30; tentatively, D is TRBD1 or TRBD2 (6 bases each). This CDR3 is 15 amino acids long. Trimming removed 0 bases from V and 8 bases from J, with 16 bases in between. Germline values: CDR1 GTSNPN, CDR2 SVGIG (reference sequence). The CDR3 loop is CAWSVSGRGWGELFF. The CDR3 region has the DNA TGTGCCTGGAGTGTTAGCGGAAGGGGGTGGGGGGAGCTGTTTTTT.

The DNA for the CDR3 is TGTGCCAGCAGTCCTCAATTTGGAGGGGCGCGGGGTGGAGCTTTCTTT. Its translation is CASSPQFGGARGGAFF. The rearrangement joins TRBV27 to TRBJ1-1; perhaps TRBD1 as D (5 bases). The CDR3 has 16 residues. CDR1 and CDR2 (germline): MNHEY, SMNVEV (reference sequence). V was pared by 5 bases and J by 10 bases, with 26 bases between.